This TCR beta chain was sequenced in a study of T cell responses to AZD1222 COVID-19 vaccine. Study results and limitations: No day 14 peak samples; only post-peak repertoires were characterized. The span of vaccine-associated CD4 TCRs extended across spike, with dominance at 160-218 and 743-854.

The junction had 7 bases not matched to a gene; V was cut back by 5 bases and J by 3 bases. CDR3 length: 14 amino acids. The germline CDR1 and CDR2 sequences are LGHDT and YNNKEL (reference sequence). With regard to this clone: Its antigen is unknown.

TCRdb's copy holds only in-frame clones and misses some; the assay was immunoSEQ multiplex PCR. The table has under 200,000 clones, more than 80% seen once. This clonotype originated in an adult in good health. The specimen was peripheral blood, collected on day 0 of AZD1222 vaccination. The chain is built from TRBV3-1 (or the pseudogene TRBV3-2) and TRBJ2-7; 7 bases line up with TRBD1. Here the CDR3 reads CASSRNRDSYEQYF. The DNA for the CDR3 is TGTGCCAGCAGCAGAAACCGGGACAGCTACGAGCAGTACTTC.